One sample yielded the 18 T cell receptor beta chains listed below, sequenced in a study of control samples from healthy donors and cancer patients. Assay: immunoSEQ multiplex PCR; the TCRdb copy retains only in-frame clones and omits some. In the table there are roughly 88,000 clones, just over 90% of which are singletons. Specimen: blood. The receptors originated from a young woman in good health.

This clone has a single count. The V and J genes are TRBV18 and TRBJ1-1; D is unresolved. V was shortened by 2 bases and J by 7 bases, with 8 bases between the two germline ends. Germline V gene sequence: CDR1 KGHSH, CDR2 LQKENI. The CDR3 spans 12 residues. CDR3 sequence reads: CASSPGRYEAFF. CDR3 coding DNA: TGTGCCAGCTCACCAGGGAGATATGAAGCTTTCTTT.

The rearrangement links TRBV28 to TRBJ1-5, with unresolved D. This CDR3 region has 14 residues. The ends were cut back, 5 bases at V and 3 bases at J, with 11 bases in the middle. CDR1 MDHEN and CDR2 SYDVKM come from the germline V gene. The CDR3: CASSPRPYNQPQHF. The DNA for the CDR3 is TGTGCCAGCAGTCCACGGCCTTACAATCAGCCCCAGCATTTT.

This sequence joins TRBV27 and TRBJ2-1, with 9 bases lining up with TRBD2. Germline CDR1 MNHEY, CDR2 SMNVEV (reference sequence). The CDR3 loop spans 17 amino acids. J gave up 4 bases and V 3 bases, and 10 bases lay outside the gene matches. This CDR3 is CASSFLAGERAYNEQFF. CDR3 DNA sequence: TGTGCCAGCAGTTTCTTAGCGGGAGAGCGGGCATACAATGAGCAGTTCTTC.

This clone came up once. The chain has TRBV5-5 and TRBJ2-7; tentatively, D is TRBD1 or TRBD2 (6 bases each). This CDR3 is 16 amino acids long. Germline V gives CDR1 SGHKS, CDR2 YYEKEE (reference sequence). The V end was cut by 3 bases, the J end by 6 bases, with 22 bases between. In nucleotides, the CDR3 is TGTGCCAGCAGCTCAAGTCAGGGTATTCGGGGGCTCGAGCAGTACTTC. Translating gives CASSSSQGIRGLEQYF. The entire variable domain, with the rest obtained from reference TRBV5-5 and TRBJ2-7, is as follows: DAGVTQSPTHLIKTRGQQVTLRCSPISGHKSVSWYQQVLGQGPQFIFQYYEKEERGRGNFPDRFSARQFPNYSSELNVNALLLGDSALYLCASSSSQGIRGLEQYFGPGTRLTVT.

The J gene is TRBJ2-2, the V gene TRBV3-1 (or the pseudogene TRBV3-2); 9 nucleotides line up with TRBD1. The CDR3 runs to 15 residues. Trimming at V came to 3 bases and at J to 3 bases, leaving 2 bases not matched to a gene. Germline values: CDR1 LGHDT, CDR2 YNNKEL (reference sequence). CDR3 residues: CASSQGQGYTGELFF. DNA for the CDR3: TGTGCCAGCAGCCAGGGACAGGGATACACCGGGGAGCTGTTTTTT.

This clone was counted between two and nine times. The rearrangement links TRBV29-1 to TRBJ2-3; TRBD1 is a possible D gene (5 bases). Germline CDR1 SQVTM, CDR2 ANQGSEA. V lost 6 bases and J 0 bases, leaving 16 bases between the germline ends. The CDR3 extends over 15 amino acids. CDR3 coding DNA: TGCAGCGTGCGGAAGGGGTCAACTAGCACAGATACGCAGTATTTT. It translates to CSVRKGSTSTDTQYF.

The CDR3 DNA follows: TGCGCCAGCAGTGAGTCGGGGACAGGGCTCAATGAGCAGTTCTTC. Translated: CASSESGTGLNEQFF. This chain uses TRBV10-1 with TRBJ2-1; the match to TRBD1 covers 9 bases. The CDR3 extends over 15 amino acids. J was trimmed by 6 bases and V by 0 bases; bases with no gene match: 3. The V gene's germline CDR1 is WNHNN and CDR2 SYGVQD (reference sequence).

CDR3 protein: CASSLESRGYTF. The CDR3, as DNA: TGTGCCAGCAGCTTAGAGTCCAGGGGCTACACCTTC. The rearrangement links TRBV11-2 to TRBJ1-2; D is unresolved. CDR1 is SGHAT and CDR2 is FQNNGV in the germline V gene. Trimming took 0 bases from V and 8 from J, leaving 7 bases between them. The CDR3 has 12 residues.

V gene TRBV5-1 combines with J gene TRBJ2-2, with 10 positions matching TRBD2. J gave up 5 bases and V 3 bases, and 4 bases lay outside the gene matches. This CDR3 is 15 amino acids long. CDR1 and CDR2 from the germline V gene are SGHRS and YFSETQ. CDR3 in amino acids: CASSSILAGTGELFF. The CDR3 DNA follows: TGCGCCAGCAGCTCGATACTAGCGGGGACCGGGGAGCTGTTTTTT.

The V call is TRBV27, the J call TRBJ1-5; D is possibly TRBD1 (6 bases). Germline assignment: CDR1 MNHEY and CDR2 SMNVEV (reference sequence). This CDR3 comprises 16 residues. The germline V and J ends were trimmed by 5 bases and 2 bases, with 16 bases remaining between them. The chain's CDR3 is CASSDWREGGNQPQHF. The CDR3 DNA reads TGTGCCAGCAGTGATTGGAGGGAGGGGGGCAATCAGCCCCAGCATTTT.

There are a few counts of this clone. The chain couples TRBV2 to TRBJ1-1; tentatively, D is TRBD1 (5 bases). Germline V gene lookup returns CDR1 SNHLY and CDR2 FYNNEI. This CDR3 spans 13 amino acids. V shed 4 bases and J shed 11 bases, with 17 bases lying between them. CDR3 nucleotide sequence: TGTGCCAGCAGTGTCCAGGGTCGCTTGGCGGCTTTCTTT. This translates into CASSVQGRLAAFF.

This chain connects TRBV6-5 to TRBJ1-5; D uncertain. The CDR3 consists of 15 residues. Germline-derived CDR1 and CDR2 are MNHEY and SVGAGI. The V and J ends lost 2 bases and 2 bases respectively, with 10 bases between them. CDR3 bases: TGTGCCAGCAGTTACAACGGGAGGGGCAATCAGCCCCAGCATTTT. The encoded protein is CASSYNGRGNQPQHF.

CDR3 amino acids: CASSPPGSTDTQYF. CDR3 in DNA: TGTGCCAGCTCACCACCAGGGAGCACAGATACGCAGTATTTT. The rearrangement links TRBV18 to TRBJ2-3, with unresolved D. The CDR3 spans 14 residues. Looked up from germline, CDR1 is KGHSH and CDR2 is LQKENI. V lost 0 bases to trimming and J lost 0 bases, with 4 bases between them.

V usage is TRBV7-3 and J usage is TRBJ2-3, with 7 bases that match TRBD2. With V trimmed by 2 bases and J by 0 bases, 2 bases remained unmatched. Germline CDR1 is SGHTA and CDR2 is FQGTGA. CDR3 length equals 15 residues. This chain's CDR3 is CASSLGDYSTDTQYF. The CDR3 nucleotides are TGTGCCAGCAGCTTAGGGGACTACAGCACAGATACGCAGTATTTT. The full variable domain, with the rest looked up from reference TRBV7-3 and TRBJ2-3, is GAGVSQTPSNKVTEKGKYVELRCDPISGHTALYWYRQSLGQGPEFLIYFQGTGAADDSGLPNDRFFAVRPEGSVSTLKIQRTERGDSAVYLCASSLGDYSTDTQYFGPGTRLTVL.

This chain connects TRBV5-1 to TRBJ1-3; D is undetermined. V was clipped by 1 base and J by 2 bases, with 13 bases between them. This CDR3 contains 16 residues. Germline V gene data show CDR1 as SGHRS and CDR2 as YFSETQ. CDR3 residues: CASSLTLSLAGNTIYF. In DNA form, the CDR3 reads TGCGCCAGCAGCTTGACCCTCAGCTTGGCTGGAAACACCATATATTTT.

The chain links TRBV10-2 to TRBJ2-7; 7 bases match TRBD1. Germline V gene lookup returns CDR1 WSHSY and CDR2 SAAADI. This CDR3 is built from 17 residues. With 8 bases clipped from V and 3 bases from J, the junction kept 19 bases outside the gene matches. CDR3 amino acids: CASGEVGVTGQSYEQYF. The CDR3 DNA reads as TGCGCCAGCGGCGAAGTGGGGGTTACGGGACAGAGCTACGAGCAGTACTTC.

DNA of the CDR3: TGTGCCAGCAGCCAAGACGGTGGAGGGACTGAAGCTTTCTTT. Residues: CASSQDGGGTEAFF. The genes are TRBV3-1 (or the pseudogene TRBV3-2) and TRBJ1-1; D not certain. Germline V gene data show CDR1 as LGHDT and CDR2 as YNNKEL (reference sequence). Trimming pared 0 bases from V and 5 bases from J, leaving 10 bases between. The CDR3 is made up of 14 amino acids.

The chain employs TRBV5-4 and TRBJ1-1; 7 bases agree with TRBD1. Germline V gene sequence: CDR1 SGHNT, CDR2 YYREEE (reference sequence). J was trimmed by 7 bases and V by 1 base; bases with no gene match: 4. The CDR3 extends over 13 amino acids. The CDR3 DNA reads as TGTGCCAGCAGCTTGCCCTGGGACAGTGAAGCTTTCTTT. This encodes CASSLPWDSEAFF.